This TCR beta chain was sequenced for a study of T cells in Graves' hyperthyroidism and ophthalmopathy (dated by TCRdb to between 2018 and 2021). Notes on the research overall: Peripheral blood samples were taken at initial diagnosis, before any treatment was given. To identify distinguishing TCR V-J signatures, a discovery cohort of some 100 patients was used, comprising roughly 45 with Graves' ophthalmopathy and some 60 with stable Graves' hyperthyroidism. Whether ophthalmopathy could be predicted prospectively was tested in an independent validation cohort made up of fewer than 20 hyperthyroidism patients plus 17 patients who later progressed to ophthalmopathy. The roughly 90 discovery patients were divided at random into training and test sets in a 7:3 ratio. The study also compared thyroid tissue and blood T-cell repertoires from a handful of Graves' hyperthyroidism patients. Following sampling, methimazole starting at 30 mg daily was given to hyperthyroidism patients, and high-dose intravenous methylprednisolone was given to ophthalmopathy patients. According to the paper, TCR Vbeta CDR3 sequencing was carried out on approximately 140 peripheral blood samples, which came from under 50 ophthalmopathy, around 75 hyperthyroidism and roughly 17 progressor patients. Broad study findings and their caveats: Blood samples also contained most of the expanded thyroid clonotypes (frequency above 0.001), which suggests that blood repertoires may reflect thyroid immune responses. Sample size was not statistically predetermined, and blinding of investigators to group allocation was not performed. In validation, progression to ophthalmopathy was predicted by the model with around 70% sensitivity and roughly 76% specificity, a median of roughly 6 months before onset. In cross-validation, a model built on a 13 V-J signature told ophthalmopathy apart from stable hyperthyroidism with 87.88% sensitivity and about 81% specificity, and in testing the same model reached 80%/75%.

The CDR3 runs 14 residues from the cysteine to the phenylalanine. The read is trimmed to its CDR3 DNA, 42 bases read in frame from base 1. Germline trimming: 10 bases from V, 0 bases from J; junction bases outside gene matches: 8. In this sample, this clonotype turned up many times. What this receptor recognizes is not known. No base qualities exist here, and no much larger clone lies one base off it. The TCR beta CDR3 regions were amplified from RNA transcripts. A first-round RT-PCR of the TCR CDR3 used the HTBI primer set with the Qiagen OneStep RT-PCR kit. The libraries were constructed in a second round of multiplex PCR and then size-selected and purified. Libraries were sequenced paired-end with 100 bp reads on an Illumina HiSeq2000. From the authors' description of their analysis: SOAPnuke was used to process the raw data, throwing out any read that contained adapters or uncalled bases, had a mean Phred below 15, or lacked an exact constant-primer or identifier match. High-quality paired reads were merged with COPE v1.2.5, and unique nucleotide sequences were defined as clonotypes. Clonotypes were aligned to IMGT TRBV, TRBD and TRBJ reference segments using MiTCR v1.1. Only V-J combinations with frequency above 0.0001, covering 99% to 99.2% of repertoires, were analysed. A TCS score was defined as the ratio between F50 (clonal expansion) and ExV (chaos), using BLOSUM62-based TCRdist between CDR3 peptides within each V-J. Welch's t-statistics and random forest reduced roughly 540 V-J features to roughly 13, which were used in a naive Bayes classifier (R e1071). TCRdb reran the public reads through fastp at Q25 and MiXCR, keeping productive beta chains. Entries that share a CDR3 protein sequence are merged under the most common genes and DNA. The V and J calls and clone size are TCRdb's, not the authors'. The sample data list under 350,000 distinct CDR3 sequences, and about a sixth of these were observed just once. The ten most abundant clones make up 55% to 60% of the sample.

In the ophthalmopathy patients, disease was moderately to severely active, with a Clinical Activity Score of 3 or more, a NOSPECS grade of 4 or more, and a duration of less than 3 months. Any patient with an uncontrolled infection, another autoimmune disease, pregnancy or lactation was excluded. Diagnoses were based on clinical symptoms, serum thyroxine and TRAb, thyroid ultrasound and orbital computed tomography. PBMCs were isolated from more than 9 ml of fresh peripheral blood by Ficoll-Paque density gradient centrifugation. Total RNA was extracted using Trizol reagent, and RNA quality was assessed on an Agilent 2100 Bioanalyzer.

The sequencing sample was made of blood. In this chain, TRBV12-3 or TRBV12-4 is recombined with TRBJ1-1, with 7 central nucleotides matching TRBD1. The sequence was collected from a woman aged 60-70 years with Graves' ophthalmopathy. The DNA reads TGTGCCATACAGGGGCCCCTGATGAACACTGAAGCTTTCTTT. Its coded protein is CAIQGPLMNTEAFF.